The clone carrying this T cell receptor (beta chain) was counted between two and nine times. Its specificity is unknown. The data are from a study of T cell repertoires in cytomegalovirus infection. Germline V gene sequence: CDR1 SGHNT, CDR2 YYREEE (reference sequence). The CDR3 has 14 residues. The V gene lost 4 bases and the J gene lost 8 bases, with 16 bases spanning the gap. TCRdb used MiXCR to reprocess the reads, holding one entry per CDR3 protein. The table has roughly 310,000 distinct CDR3 sequences, under 35% seen once. The sample here was cultured PBMCs, taken from culture after CMV antigen stimulation. The gene calls are TRBV5-4 and TRBJ2-1, with TRBD1 as a possible D gene (6 bases). The clonotype comes from a human donor in good health (CMV status not recorded). Some clones in this sample may be carry-over from other donors' samples. CDR3 amino acids: CASSQIRRGDEQFF. CDR3 sequence (DNA): TGTGCCAGCAGCCAAATTCGCAGGGGTGATGAGCAGTTCTTC. Using reference TRBV5-4 and TRBJ2-1 for the parts outside the CDR3, the full variable domain is ETGVTQSPTHLIKTRGQQVTLRCSSQSGHNTVSWYQQALGQGPQFIFQYYREEENGRGNFPPRFSGLQFPNYSSELNVNALELDDSALYLCASSQIRRGDEQFFGPGTRLTVL.